Each of the 17 T cell receptor beta chains below was sequenced from the same sample in a study of cytomegalovirus exposure and HLA in healthy donors. Primers included in the PCR were 60 Vbeta and 13 Jbeta primers. The data were produced by immunoSEQ multiplex PCR, yet TCRdb's version contains in-frame clones alone and is incomplete. The repertoire includes about 270,000 clones, more than 55% of them detected once, and over 2% sits in the top ten. What was sequenced was PBMCs. These receptors were obtained from a female donor in good health and CMV-seronegative.

The V gene is TRBV11-2, the J gene TRBJ2-7; 8 bases are a match to TRBD1. The length of the CDR3 is 15 residues. Germline assignment: CDR1 SGHAT and CDR2 FQNNGV. With V trimmed by 5 bases and J by 5 bases, 11 bases remained unmatched. The CDR3 region has the DNA TGTGCCAGCAGCCTCGGACAGGGAGAATTCCACGAGCAGTACTTC. Protein product: CASSLGQGEFHEQYF. Variable domain in full (rest from reference TRBV11-2 and TRBJ2-7): EAGVAQSPRYKIIEKRQSVAFWCNPISGHATLYWYQQILGQGPKLLIQFQNNGVVDDSQLPKDRFSAERLKGVDSTLKIQPAKLEDSAVYLCASSLGQGEFHEQYFGPGTRLTVT.

The table lists this clone with a few counts. The rearrangement joins TRBV28 to TRBJ1-4; 9 nucleotides agree with TRBD1. The CDR3 spans 16 residues. Germline CDR1 reads MDHEN; CDR2 reads SYDVKM. V was pared by 6 bases and J by 8 bases, with 13 bases of the junction left unmatched. CDR3 nucleotides: TGTGCCAGCAGCCAGACAGGGGGTAGTCTGGGGGAAAAACTGTTTTTT. Residues: CASSQTGGSLGEKLFF.

The chain recombines TRBV15 with TRBJ2-4; maybe TRBD2 (5 bases). CDR1 and CDR2 (germline): LNHNV, YYDKDF (reference sequence). The CDR3 contains 18 residues. V was shortened by 0 bases and J by 0 bases, with 15 bases between the two germline ends. The CDR3 sequence is CATSRDSDGGLAKNIQYF. The CDR3 region has the DNA TGTGCCACCAGCAGAGATAGTGACGGCGGGTTAGCCAAAAACATTCAGTACTTC.

This clone was counted a single time. This chain uses TRBV6-1 with TRBJ1-3; possible D gene TRBD1, 6 bases. CDR3 length equals 15 residues. The ends were cut back, 7 bases at V and 1 base at J, with 14 bases in the middle. Germline CDR1 reads MNHNS; CDR2 reads SASEGT. For the CDR3, the DNA is TGTGCCAGCATGGTACAACAGGGTTCTGGAAACACCATATATTTT. Translation gives CASMVQQGSGNTIYF.

V usage is TRBV5-4 and J usage is TRBJ2-5; D unresolved. Germline-derived CDR1 and CDR2 are SGHNT and YYREEE (reference sequence). The V end lost 4 bases, the J end lost 2 bases, and 15 bases lay between the germline ends. CDR3 length: 15 residues. The CDR3 sequence is CASSRTAATQETQYF. In DNA form, the CDR3 reads TGTGCCAGCAGCCGAACGGCGGCCACACAAGAGACCCAGTACTTC.

The genes are TRBV28 and TRBJ2-7; TRBD1 agrees at 9 bases. CDR3 length equals 13 residues. CDR1 MDHEN and CDR2 SYDVKM come from the germline V gene. Germline trimming cut 6 bases from V and 6 bases from J; bases unmatched to any gene: 6. CDR3 DNA sequence: TGTGCCAGCAGGTTACAGGGGGCGGGCGAGCAGTACTTC. As protein: CASRLQGAGEQYF.

This clone is a singleton in its sample. The gene calls are TRBV6-5 and TRBJ2-5; 7 positions agree with TRBD1. This CDR3 has 15 residues. Germline V lookup: CDR1 MNHEY, CDR2 SVGAGI. The trim removed 3 bases at V and 5 bases at J, leaving 9 bases unmatched. The chain's CDR3 is CASSYRGQPGETQYF. The CDR3 region has the DNA TGTGCCAGCAGTTATAGGGGGCAGCCTGGGGAGACCCAGTACTTC.

This chain connects TRBV5-4 to TRBJ2-7; a possible D gene is TRBD2 (6 bases). The CDR3 covers 16 residues. Germline V gene lookup returns CDR1 SGHNT and CDR2 YYREEE (reference sequence). Trimming took off 0 bases at V and 4 bases at J, with 17 bases between the two ends. The CDR3 sequence is CASSLALVGRRYEQYF. The DNA for the CDR3 is TGTGCCAGCAGCTTGGCTTTGGTTGGGAGGAGATACGAGCAGTACTTC.

This chain connects TRBV28 to TRBJ1-2; 10 bases align to TRBD1. The CDR3 is made up of 16 amino acids. The V and J ends lost 6 bases and 0 bases, in that order; junction bases with no gene match: 7. CDR1 MDHEN and CDR2 SYDVKM come from the germline V gene. CDR3 loop: CASSSGQGGTNYGYTF. CDR3 bases: TGTGCCAGCAGCTCCGGACAGGGGGGGACTAACTATGGCTACACCTTC.

As for this clone: At one boundary the junction diverges from the germline segment, which might be a read error. This chain uses TRBV11-2 with TRBJ1-1; D perhaps matches TRBD1 (5 bases). Germline-derived CDR1 and CDR2 are SGHAT and FQNNGV. The CDR3 runs to 13 residues. The CDR3 protein is CASSSGPGTETFF. As DNA, the CDR3 is TGTGCCAGCAGCTCCGGTCCTGGGACTGAAACTTTCTTT.

V gene TRBV11-1 combines with J gene TRBJ2-6, with 7 bases fitting TRBD1. J was trimmed by 1 base and V by 5 bases; bases with no gene match: 2. Per the germline V gene, CDR1 is SGHAT and CDR2 is FQDESV (reference sequence). CDR3 length: 15 amino acids. In DNA form, the CDR3 reads TGTGCCAGCAGCCACAGGGGATCTGGGGCCAACGTCCTGACTTTC. The encoded protein is CASSHRGSGANVLTF.

The V gene is TRBV4-2, the J gene TRBJ2-1, with 11 bases lining up with TRBD1. Germline CDR1 reads LGHNA; CDR2 reads YNFKEQ. This CDR3 spans 16 amino acids. The junction had 2 bases not matched to a gene; V was cut back by 1 base and J by 3 bases. CDR3 residues: CASSQAGTGGYNEQFF. CDR3 DNA sequence: TGTGCCAGCAGCCAAGCCGGGACAGGGGGCTACAATGAGCAGTTCTTC.

The gene calls are TRBV5-4 and TRBJ2-2; D is unclear. This CDR3 has 16 residues. V was trimmed by 3 bases and J by 0 bases, leaving 12 bases between them. Germline V gene lookup returns CDR1 SGHNT and CDR2 YYREEE (reference sequence). The CDR3 nucleotides are TGTGCCAGCAGCTGGAAGCGAGGCTCGAACACCGGGGAGCTGTTTTTT. Protein product: CASSWKRGSNTGELFF. The complete variable domain, with remaining parts taken from reference TRBV5-4 and TRBJ2-2, reads ETGVTQSPTHLIKTRGQQVTLRCSSQSGHNTVSWYQQALGQGPQFIFQYYREEENGRGNFPPRFSGLQFPNYSSELNVNALELDDSALYLCASSWKRGSNTGELFFGEGSRLTVL.

The rearrangement links TRBV10-2 to TRBJ2-5; 14 nucleotides match TRBD2. This CDR3 has 16 residues. V lost 6 bases to trimming and J lost 5 bases; unmatched junction nucleotides: 8. CDR1 is WSHSY and CDR2 is SAAADI in the germline V gene. The CDR3 region is CASSRLAGGPQETQYF. DNA of the CDR3: TGCGCCAGCAGCCGACTAGCGGGAGGGCCGCAGGAGACCCAGTACTTC.

The rearrangement joins TRBV7-2 to TRBJ1-2; TRBD1 might be the D (6 bases). This CDR3 region has 13 residues. Germline-derived CDR1 and CDR2 are SGHTA and FQGNSA. Trimming pared 5 bases from V and 2 bases from J, leaving 9 bases between. The CDR3 here is CASSQGQNYGYTF. The CDR3 bases are TGTGCCAGCAGCCAAGGACAGAACTATGGCTACACCTTC.

This clone was observed a few times. This chain connects TRBV6-5 to TRBJ2-7, with TRBD2 identical over 12 bases. The junction had 1 base not matched to a gene; V was cut back by 0 bases and J by 7 bases. Germline lookup yields CDR1 MNHEY and CDR2 SVGAGI. The CDR3 has 14 amino acids. The CDR3 protein is CASSYSTSGSEQYF. The DNA for the CDR3 is TGTGCCAGCAGTTACTCGACTAGCGGGAGTGAGCAGTACTTC.

This clone was picked up a small number of times. This sequence joins TRBV28 and TRBJ1-3; 7 bases are a match to TRBD1. The V gene end was trimmed by 3 bases and the J gene end by 2 bases; junction bases not matched to a gene: 1. Germline V lookup: CDR1 MDHEN, CDR2 SYDVKM. This CDR3 spans 14 amino acids. CDR3 nucleotide sequence: TGTGCCAGCAGTTTCGACAGGGCTGGAAACACCATATATTTT. Protein product: CASSFDRAGNTIYF.